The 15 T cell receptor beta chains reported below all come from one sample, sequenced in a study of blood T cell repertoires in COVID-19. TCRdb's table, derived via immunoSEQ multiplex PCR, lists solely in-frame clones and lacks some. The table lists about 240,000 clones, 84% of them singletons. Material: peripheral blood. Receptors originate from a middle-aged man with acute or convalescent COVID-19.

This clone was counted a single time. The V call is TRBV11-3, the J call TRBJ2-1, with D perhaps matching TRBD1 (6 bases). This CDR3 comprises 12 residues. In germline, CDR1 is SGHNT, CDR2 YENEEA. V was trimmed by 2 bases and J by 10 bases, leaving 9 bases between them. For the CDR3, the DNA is TGTGCCAGCAGCTTAAGGGGGAAAGAGCAGTTCTTC. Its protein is CASSLRGKEQFF.

CDR3 protein: CSASQGSEAFF. CDR3 coding DNA: TGCAGTGCTAGCCAGGGATCGGAAGCTTTCTTT. The chain links TRBV20-1 to TRBJ1-1; a weak D match, TRBD1 (5 bases). The CDR3 runs to 11 residues. Looked up from germline, CDR1 is DFQATT and CDR2 is SNEGSKA (reference sequence). Trimming left V 3 bases short and J 8 bases short, with 10 bases between.

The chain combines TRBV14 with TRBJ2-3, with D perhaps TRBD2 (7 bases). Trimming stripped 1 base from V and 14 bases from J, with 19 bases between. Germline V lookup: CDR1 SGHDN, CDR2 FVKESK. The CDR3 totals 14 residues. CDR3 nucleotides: TGTGCCAGCAGCCAAGCTGGAGGGGGGGCCACGGGGTATTTT. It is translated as CASSQAGGGATGYF.

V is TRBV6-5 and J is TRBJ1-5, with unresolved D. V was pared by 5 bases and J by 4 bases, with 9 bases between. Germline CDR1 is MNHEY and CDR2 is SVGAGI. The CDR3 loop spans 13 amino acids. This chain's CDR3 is CASSKWRNQPQHF. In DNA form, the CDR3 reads TGTGCCAGCAGTAAATGGAGAAATCAGCCCCAGCATTTT.

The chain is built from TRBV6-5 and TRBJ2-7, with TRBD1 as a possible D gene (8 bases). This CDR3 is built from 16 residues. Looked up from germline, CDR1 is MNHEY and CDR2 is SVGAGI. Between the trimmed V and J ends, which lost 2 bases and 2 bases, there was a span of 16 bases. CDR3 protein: CASSYLVTGGAYEQYF. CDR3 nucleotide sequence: TGTGCCAGCAGTTACCTCGTCACAGGGGGGGCCTACGAGCAGTACTTC.

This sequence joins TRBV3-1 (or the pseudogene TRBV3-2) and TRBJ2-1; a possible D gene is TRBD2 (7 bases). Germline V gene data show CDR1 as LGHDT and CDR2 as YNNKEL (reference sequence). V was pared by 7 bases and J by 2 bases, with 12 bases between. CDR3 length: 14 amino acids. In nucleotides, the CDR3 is TGTGCCAGCATGGGGCGGGGGCCCTACAATGAGCAGTTCTTC. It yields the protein CASMGRGPYNEQFF.

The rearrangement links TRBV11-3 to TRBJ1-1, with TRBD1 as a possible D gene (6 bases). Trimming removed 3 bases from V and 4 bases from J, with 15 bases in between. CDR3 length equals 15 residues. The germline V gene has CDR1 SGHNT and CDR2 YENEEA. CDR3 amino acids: CASSFLQGEGTEAFF. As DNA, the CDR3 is TGTGCCAGCAGCTTCTTACAGGGCGAAGGCACTGAAGCTTTCTTT.

CDR3 DNA: TGTGCCAGCAGACCCAATAGCGGGAGGGCCGGGGAGCAGTACTTC. As protein: CASRPNSGRAGEQYF. The chain joins TRBV28 to TRBJ2-7; TRBD2 matches 11 bases. The CDR3 has 15 residues. Germline V gene sequence: CDR1 MDHEN, CDR2 SYDVKM. The V and J ends lost 6 bases and 7 bases, in that order; junction bases with no gene match: 11. The complete variable domain, with remaining parts taken from reference TRBV28 and TRBJ2-7, reads DVKVTQSSRYLVKRTGEKVFLECVQDMDHENMFWYRQDPGLGLRLIYFSYDVKMKEKGDIPEGYSVSREKKERFSLILESASTNQTSMYLCASRPNSGRAGEQYFGPGTRLTVT.

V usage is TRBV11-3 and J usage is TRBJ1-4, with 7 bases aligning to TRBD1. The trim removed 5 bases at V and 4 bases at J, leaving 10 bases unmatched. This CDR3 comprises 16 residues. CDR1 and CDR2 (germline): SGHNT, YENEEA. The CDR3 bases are TGTGCCAGCAGCCACTCCGGGACAGCTAATAATGAAAAACTGTTTTTT. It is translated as CASSHSGTANNEKLFF.

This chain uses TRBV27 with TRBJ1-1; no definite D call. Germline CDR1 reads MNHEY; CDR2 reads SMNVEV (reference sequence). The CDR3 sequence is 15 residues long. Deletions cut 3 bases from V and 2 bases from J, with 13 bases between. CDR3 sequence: CASSFRVMPNTEAFF. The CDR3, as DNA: TGTGCCAGCAGTTTCCGGGTAATGCCCAACACTGAAGCTTTCTTT.

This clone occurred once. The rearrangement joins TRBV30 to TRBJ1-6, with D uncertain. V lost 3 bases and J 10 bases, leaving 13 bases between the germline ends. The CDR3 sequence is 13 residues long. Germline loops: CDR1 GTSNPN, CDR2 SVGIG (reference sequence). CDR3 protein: CAWRIGGGSPLHF. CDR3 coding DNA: TGTGCCTGGAGGATAGGAGGCGGATCACCCCTCCACTTT.

The CDR3 loop is CASSVGVLAGETQYF. As DNA, the CDR3 is TGTGCCAGCAGCGTAGGGGTACTAGCGGGGGAGACCCAGTACTTC. The chain couples TRBV9 to TRBJ2-5, with 10 positions matching TRBD2. CDR1 and CDR2 from the germline V gene are SGDLS and YYNGEE. The CDR3 has 15 residues. V lost 0 bases, J lost 5 bases, and 4 bases stayed unmatched.

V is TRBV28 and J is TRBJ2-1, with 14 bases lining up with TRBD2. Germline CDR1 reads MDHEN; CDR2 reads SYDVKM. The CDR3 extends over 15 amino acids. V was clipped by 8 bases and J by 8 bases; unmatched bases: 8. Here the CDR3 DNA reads TGTGCCAGCGGAACCGGGACTAGCGGGAGCGATGAGCAGTTCTTC. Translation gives CASGTGTSGSDEQFF.

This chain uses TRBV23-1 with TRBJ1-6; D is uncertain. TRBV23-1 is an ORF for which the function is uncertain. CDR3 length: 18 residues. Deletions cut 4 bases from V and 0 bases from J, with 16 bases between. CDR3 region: CASSLRKDFSSYNSPLHF. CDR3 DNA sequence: TGCGCCAGCAGTCTCAGGAAGGATTTCAGCTCCTATAATTCACCCCTCCACTTT.

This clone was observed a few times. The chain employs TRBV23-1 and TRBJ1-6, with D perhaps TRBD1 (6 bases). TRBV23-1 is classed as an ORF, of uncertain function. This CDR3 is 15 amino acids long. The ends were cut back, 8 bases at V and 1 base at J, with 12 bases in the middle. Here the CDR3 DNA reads TGCGCCAGCCTTGAGGGGGTTTCCTATAATTCACCCCTCCACTTT. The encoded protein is CASLEGVSYNSPLHF.